Shown below are 26 T cell receptor beta chains from a single sample sequenced in a study of cytomegalovirus exposure and HLA in healthy donors. Both 60 Vbeta primers and 13 Jbeta primers went into the PCR. This table comes from immunoSEQ multiplex PCR, and its TCRdb copy is limited to in-frame clones, with some not included. The sample has about 140,000 clones, about 75% seen once; the top ten hold about 4.5%. Sample: PBMCs. Source of these receptors: a man between 60 and 70 years old in good health and CMV-seronegative.

The CDR3 DNA reads TGTGCCAGCAGTTACCCGGGACTAGCGGCAGCGGAGACCCAGTACTTC. Protein sequence: CASSYPGLAAAETQYF. The V call is TRBV6-6, the J call TRBJ2-5; 11 bases agree with TRBD2. Looked up from germline, CDR1 is MNHNY and CDR2 is SVGAGI (reference sequence). This CDR3 comprises 16 residues. The junction had 7 bases not matched to a gene; V was cut back by 2 bases and J by 5 bases.

The chain recombines TRBV6-1 with TRBJ2-7, with D possibly TRBD2 on 6 matching bases. The CDR3 is made up of 14 amino acids. The germline V gene has CDR1 MNHNS and CDR2 SASEGT. The ends were cut back, 5 bases at V and 2 bases at J, with 13 bases in the middle. CDR3: CASSRLVGPYEQYF. Written as DNA, the CDR3 is TGTGCCAGCAGTCGACTAGTGGGGCCCTACGAGCAGTACTTC.

The chain links TRBV10-3 to TRBJ1-5, with a possible D match to TRBD1 (5 bases). The CDR3 extends over 13 amino acids. The germline V gene has CDR1 ENHRY and CDR2 SYGVKD. The V end was cut by 0 bases, the J end by 5 bases, with 5 bases between. The CDR3 region is CAISESRDQPQHF. The CDR3 DNA sequence: TGTGCCATCAGTGAGTCCAGGGATCAGCCCCAGCATTTT.

Only a few counts were recorded for this clone. V usage is TRBV7-2 and J usage is TRBJ2-1; the match to TRBD2 covers 8 bases. The CDR3 spans 16 residues. V gave up 3 bases and J gave up 3 bases; unmatched junction bases: 7. Germline CDR1 SGHTA, CDR2 FQGNSA. This chain's CDR3 is CASSFRAGVVYNEQFF. Here the CDR3 DNA reads TGTGCCAGCAGCTTTCGAGCGGGAGTCGTCTACAATGAGCAGTTCTTC. Using reference TRBV7-2 and TRBJ2-1 for the parts outside the CDR3, the full variable domain is GAGVSQSPSNKVTEKGKDVELRCDPISGHTALYWYRQSLGQGLEFLIYFQGNSAPDKSGLPSDRFSAERTGGSVSTLTIQRTQQEDSAVYLCASSFRAGVVYNEQFFGPGTRLTVL.

The chain is built from TRBV29-1 and TRBJ1-1, with D perhaps matching TRBD1 (6 bases). Trimming shortened V by 7 bases and J by 1 base, and 10 bases separated the two germline ends. Germline CDR1 SQVTM, CDR2 ANQGSEA. This CDR3 contains 12 residues. This CDR3 is CSAKGENTEAFF. The CDR3 DNA follows: TGCAGCGCCAAGGGGGAGAACACTGAAGCTTTCTTT.

The chain uses TRBV28 and TRBJ1-1; 10 positions agree with TRBD1. The length of the CDR3 is 15 residues. The J segment lost 0 bases and the V segment lost 8 bases, leaving 6 bases of the junction unmatched. Looked up from germline, CDR1 is MDHEN and CDR2 is SYDVKM. CDR3 in DNA: TGTGCCAGCTCCGGGACAGGGGACATGAACACTGAAGCTTTCTTT. Protein: CASSGTGDMNTEAFF.

This chain links TRBV28 with TRBJ1-5; 7 bases agree with TRBD1. The germline V gene encodes CDR1 MDHEN and CDR2 SYDVKM. This CDR3 region has 14 residues. The J segment lost 1 base and the V segment lost 6 bases, leaving 3 bases of the junction unmatched. In nucleotides, the CDR3 is TGTGCCAGCAGAGCAGGGGGGAGCAATCAGCCCCAGCATTTT. This translates into CASRAGGSNQPQHF.

A few counts support this clone. V usage is TRBV16 and J usage is TRBJ2-1; 9 bases fit TRBD1. CDR1 and CDR2 (germline): KGHSY, FQNENV. With V trimmed by 3 bases and J by 7 bases, 4 bases remained unmatched. The CDR3 spans 14 residues. The CDR3 loop is CASSHDRGGNEQFF. The DNA for the CDR3 is TGTGCCAGCAGCCACGACAGGGGGGGGAATGAGCAGTTCTTC.

This clone has a handful of counts. The CDR3 loop is CASSFSGQGVGSGGANVLTF. DNA of the CDR3: TGCGCCAGCAGCTTCTCCGGGCAGGGGGTAGGCTCTGGAGGGGCCAACGTCCTGACTTTC. V usage is TRBV5-1 and J usage is TRBJ2-6; 7 positions agree with TRBD1. Trimming removed 2 bases from V and 4 bases from J; junction bases left unmatched: 18. The CDR3 sequence is 20 residues long. Germline V gives CDR1 SGHRS, CDR2 YFSETQ.

This clone was counted once. The genes are TRBV7-8 and TRBJ1-1, with no clear D. CDR1 and CDR2 (germline): SGHVS, FQNEAQ. Trimming cost V 1 base and J 1 base, with 7 bases left between them. The CDR3 is 14 amino acids. Here the CDR3 DNA reads TGTGCCAGCAGCTTAGGCCACAAGAACACTGAAGCTTTCTTT. Translated, it gives CASSLGHKNTEAFF.

This chain joins TRBV27 and TRBJ2-3, with TRBD2 as a possible D gene (7 bases). This CDR3 has 18 amino acids. Between the trimmed V and J ends, which lost 2 bases and 0 bases, there was a span of 18 bases. Germline values: CDR1 MNHEY, CDR2 SMNVEV (reference sequence). The chain's CDR3 is CASSLRGGAGASTDTQYF. DNA of the CDR3: TGTGCCAGCAGTTTAAGGGGGGGGGCAGGGGCTAGCACAGATACGCAGTATTTT.

This clone was found once. The V gene is TRBV28, the J gene TRBJ1-1; 8 bases map to TRBD1. The V segment lost 5 bases and the J segment 4 bases; nucleotides outside the gene matches: 9. The CDR3 sequence is 15 residues long. Germline V lookup: CDR1 MDHEN, CDR2 SYDVKM. CDR3 sequence: CASSPQGAVSTEAFF. In nucleotides, the CDR3 is TGTGCCAGCAGTCCCCAGGGGGCGGTGAGCACTGAAGCTTTCTTT.

This clone has just a few counts. The sample contains more than one DNA sequence encoding this CDR3. This sequence joins TRBV28 and TRBJ2-5, with 9 bases fitting TRBD2. CDR1 is MDHEN and CDR2 is SYDVKM in the germline V gene. CDR3 length equals 14 residues. The ends lost 2 bases at V and 2 bases at J; junction bases unmatched: 0. CDR3 region: CASSLLAGQETQYF. As DNA, the CDR3 is TGTGCCAGCAGTTTACTAGCGGGACAAGAGACCCAGTACTTC.

The chain has TRBV18 and TRBJ2-7, with D uncertain. Germline loops: CDR1 KGHSH, CDR2 LQKENI. The length of the CDR3 is 14 residues. Trimming shortened V by 3 bases and J by 2 bases, and 11 bases separated the two germline ends. The CDR3 coding sequence is TGTGCCAGCTCACCTACGACCGAGGCCTACGAGCAGTACTTC. This translates into CASSPTTEAYEQYF.

The chain links TRBV6-5 to TRBJ2-7; maybe TRBD2 (6 bases). Deletions cut 7 bases from V and 5 bases from J, with 18 bases between. The CDR3 consists of 14 residues. CDR1 is MNHEY and CDR2 is SVGAGI in the germline V gene. CDR3 DNA sequence: TGTGCCAGCAATAGGGATGGGACTGTGAACGAGCAGTACTTC. Translating it yields CASNRDGTVNEQYF.

To note about this clone: The identical CDR3 is also encoded by other nucleotide sequences in the sample. The chain joins TRBV29-1 to TRBJ2-7, with TRBD1 identical over 9 bases. Germline V CDR1 and CDR2: SQVTM, ANQGSEA. The J segment lost 2 bases and the V segment lost 6 bases, leaving 5 bases of the junction unmatched. CDR3 size: 13 residues. CDR3 DNA: TGCAGCGTCCGGGACAGGGTGACCTACGAGCAGTACTTC. Translating it yields CSVRDRVTYEQYF.

This rearrangement joins TRBV28 to TRBJ1-4; TRBD1 matches at 7 bases. Trimming at V came to 6 bases and at J to 6 bases, leaving 10 bases not matched to a gene. CDR3 length: 15 residues. Germline V lookup: CDR1 MDHEN, CDR2 SYDVKM. The CDR3 DNA follows: TGTGCCAGCAGCCCTAGACAGGGCGCAGATGAAAAACTGTTTTTT. Its protein is CASSPRQGADEKLFF.

The V call is TRBV20-1, the J call TRBJ2-3, with D maybe TRBD2 (6 bases). From germline, CDR1 is DFQATT and CDR2 SNEGSKA (reference sequence). The CDR3 consists of 11 residues. CDR3 sequence reads: CSPGGGDTQYF. DNA for the CDR3: TGCAGCCCCGGGGGAGGAGATACGCAGTATTTT.

CDR3 in DNA: TGCGCCAGCAGCCAACAGGCCGATGTGTACGAGCAGTACTTC. Residues: CASSQQADVYEQYF. This chain links TRBV4-3 with TRBJ2-7; D unclear. This CDR3 spans 14 amino acids. V was trimmed by 2 bases and J by 4 bases, leaving 12 bases between them. CDR1 is LGHNA and CDR2 is YSLEER in the germline V gene.

This chain links TRBV11-2 with TRBJ1-1; D is possibly TRBD1 (6 bases). The CDR3 extends over 15 amino acids. Deletions cut 2 bases from V and 2 bases from J, with 12 bases between. CDR1 and CDR2 from the germline V gene are SGHAT and FQNNGV. The CDR3 nucleotides are TGTGCCAGCAGCTTAATAGCGGGGGGCAACACTGAAGCTTTCTTT. This codes for CASSLIAGGNTEAFF. Variable domain in full (rest from reference TRBV11-2 and TRBJ1-1): EAGVAQSPRYKIIEKRQSVAFWCNPISGHATLYWYQQILGQGPKLLIQFQNNGVVDDSQLPKDRFSAERLKGVDSTLKIQPAKLEDSAVYLCASSLIAGGNTEAFFGQGTRLTVV.

V and J are TRBV28 and TRBJ1-6; D perhaps matches TRBD1 (5 bases). V lost 3 bases, J lost 6 bases, and 9 bases lay in between. Germline-derived CDR1 and CDR2 are MDHEN and SYDVKM. The CDR3 has 14 amino acids. The CDR3 DNA reads as TGTGCCAGCAGTTTCCAGCAGGGTAATTCACCCCTCCACTTT. Translated: CASSFQQGNSPLHF.

CDR3 sequence (DNA): TGTGCCAGCAGCCAAGATAGTCAGCCCCAGCATTTT. Translating gives CASSQDSQPQHF. The V call is TRBV4-2, the J call TRBJ1-5; D is uncertain. Germline V gene data show CDR1 as LGHNA and CDR2 as YNFKEQ. The CDR3 has 12 residues. V gave up 0 bases and J gave up 6 bases, with 3 bases separating them.

V gene TRBV6-5 combines with J gene TRBJ2-5; no definite D call. The germline gives CDR1 MNHEY, CDR2 SVGAGI. This CDR3 has 13 residues. V shed 5 bases and J shed 1 base, with 8 bases lying between them. CDR3 sequence: CASSIRSQETQYF. CDR3 in DNA: TGTGCCAGCAGTATAAGGAGCCAAGAGACCCAGTACTTC.

V gene TRBV29-1 combines with J gene TRBJ1-3; a weak D match, TRBD1 (6 bases). V lost 7 bases to trimming and J lost 3 bases, with 10 bases between them. The V gene's germline CDR1 is SQVTM and CDR2 ANQGSEA. The CDR3 runs 12 residues. The CDR3 here is CSARTVGNTIYF. The CDR3 bases are TGCAGCGCTAGGACAGTTGGAAACACCATATATTTT.

The chain joins TRBV2 to TRBJ2-3; 9 bases map to TRBD2. Germline CDR1 reads SNHLY; CDR2 reads FYNNEI. J lost 5 bases, V lost 1 base, and 4 bases had no gene match. The CDR3 is made up of 15 amino acids. CDR3 in amino acids: CASSEGLAVRDTQYF. CDR3 nucleotide sequence: TGTGCCAGCAGTGAAGGACTAGCGGTTCGAGATACGCAGTATTTT.

This chain links TRBV5-4 with TRBJ2-3, with a possible D match to TRBD1 (8 bases). This CDR3 spans 16 amino acids. V lost 7 bases, J lost 0 bases, and 18 bases lay in between. Germline values: CDR1 SGHNT, CDR2 YYREEE (reference sequence). The CDR3 sequence is CASSLDREGSTDTQYF. The CDR3 DNA follows: TGTGCCAGCTCCCTGGACAGGGAGGGTAGCACAGATACGCAGTATTTT.